The 29 T cell receptor beta chains in this list originate from one sample, sequenced in a study of blood T cell repertoires in acute mononucleosis. The protocol was immunoSEQ multiplex PCR, while the TCRdb copy is restricted to in-frame clones and leaves out a portion. The data contain some 1,400 clones, about 25% of them seen just once; the ten biggest clones take up 53%. Time point noted: acute infectious mononucleosis, at clinical presentation within 2 weeks of symptom onset (visit 1). Study-level points and caveats: GLC-BM-specific selection apparently combined TCR alpha and beta motifs.

Sequencing used EBV GLC epitope tetramer+ CD8+ T cells sorted from PBMCs, obtained during acute infectious mononucleosis. Sample subset: CD8 T cells binding tetramer with EBV BMLF1 280-288 peptide (GLC-BM). All receptors derive from a young woman with infectious mononucleosis caused by EBV.

Details on this clone: The germline gene is not matched at one end of the junction; a read error may be the cause. V is TRBV7-3 and J is TRBJ1-1; the D gene is possibly TRBD1 (5 bases). Germline loops: CDR1 SGHTA, CDR2 FQGTGA. The CDR3 consists of 14 residues. The CDR3 DNA is TGCGCCAGCAGCCAAGGCGGTAGGGGCACTGAAGCTTTCTTT. This codes for CASSQGGRGTEAFF.

In the case of this clone: A much larger clone differs by one base, so this may be a read error. The chain combines TRBV29-1 with TRBJ1-1; TRBD1 is a possible D gene (5 bases). The CDR3 covers 13 residues. Per germline, CDR1 SQVTM and CDR2 ANQGSEA. Here the CDR3 DNA reads TGCAGCGTGGGGGGACTGGCGAACACTGTAGCTTTCTTT. Its translation: CSVGGLANTVAFF.

Details on this clone: Since a far larger clone is one base different, this is likely a read error. This rearrangement joins TRBV7-2 to TRBJ2-7, with TRBD1 identical over 7 bases. Unmatched junction bases numbered 18, after V lost 7 bases and J lost 9 bases. CDR3 length: 15 residues. Germline V gene lookup returns CDR1 SGHTA and CDR2 FQGNSA. This CDR3 is CASNLGQILPGVQYF. The CDR3 region has the DNA TGTGCCAGCAACCTGGGACAGATCCTGCCGGGCGTGCAGTACTTC.

The genes are TRBV11-1 and TRBJ2-7; perhaps TRBD2 as D (6 bases). Germline V lookup: CDR1 SGHAT, CDR2 FQDESV (reference sequence). This CDR3 has 13 residues. V was trimmed by 5 bases and J by 0 bases, leaving 8 bases between them. CDR3 in DNA: TGTGCCAGCAGCCGGGACTCCTCCTACGAGCAGTACTTC. This gives the protein CASSRDSSYEQYF.

Notes on this clone: This clone may be a read error of a much larger clone one base away. J is TRBJ2-1 and V is TRBV9, with 8 bases matching TRBD2. The CDR3 totals 13 residues. Germline values: CDR1 SGDLS, CDR2 YYNGEE. As DNA, the CDR3 is TGTGCCCGCAGCGGAGCCGGGGGGGATGAGCAGTTCTTC. Translating gives CARSGAGGDEQFF. The full variable domain, in which reference TRBV9 and TRBJ2-1 provide the parts outside the CDR3, is DSGVTQTPKHLITATGQRVTLRCSPRSGDLSVYWYQQSLDQGLQFLIQYYNGEERAKGNILERFSAQQFPDLHSELNLSSLELGDSALYFCARSGAGGDEQFFGPGTRLTVL.

Details on this clone: A far larger clone is off by one base, so a read error is likely. Additional DNA sequences in this sample encode the identical CDR3. This chain connects TRBV4-2 to TRBJ2-1; D unresolved. This CDR3 contains 13 residues. V was shortened by 5 bases and J by 8 bases, with 13 bases between the two germline ends. The germline gives CDR1 LGHNA, CDR2 YNFKEQ. The CDR3 region is CASSVAGGDEQFF. The CDR3 DNA sequence: TGTGCCAGCAGCGTAGCAGGTGGGGATGAGCAGTTCTTC.

Comments on this clone: One end of the junction is discordant with germline, which a read error may explain. This sequence joins TRBV29-1 and TRBJ1-4; D is undetermined. In germline, CDR1 is SQVTM, CDR2 ANQGSEA. The CDR3 is made up of 14 amino acids. The CDR3: CSVGSVGTNENLFF. The CDR3 DNA follows: TGCAGCGTCGGGTCAGTGGGCACTAATGAAAATCTGTTTTTT.

There are a few counts of this clone. The junction departs from germline at one end; a sequencing error may be responsible. The same CDR3 is also encoded by other DNA sequences in this sample. The rearrangement links TRBV29-1 to TRBJ1-4, with 12 nucleotides matching TRBD1. Germline V CDR1 and CDR2: SQVTM, ANQGSEA. The CDR3 extends over 14 amino acids. The CDR3 DNA is TGCAGCGTCGGGACAGGGGGCACTAATGTAAAACTTTTTTTT. This translates into CSVGTGGTNVKLFF.

This clone was detected only a few times. A read error is the likely source, as a far larger clone sits one nucleotide away. Additional DNA sequences in this sample encode the identical CDR3. This CDR3 reads CASSCARDTQYF. The CDR3 DNA reads TGTGCCAGCAGTTGTGCCCGGGATACGCAGTATTTT. This chain connects TRBV25-1 to TRBJ2-3; unclear D gene. The CDR3 has 12 residues. The germline V gene has CDR1 MGHDK and CDR2 SYGVNS. V was trimmed by 5 bases and J by 6 bases, leaving 9 bases between them.

On this clone itself: The junction does not match germline at one end; this may be a read error. Within the sample, other DNA sequences also encode this same CDR3. The rearrangement links TRBV7-9 to TRBJ2-2; D could derive from TRBD1 or TRBD2 (5 bases each). Germline V gene data show CDR1 as SEHNR and CDR2 as FQNEAQ (reference sequence). The CDR3 covers 13 residues. CDR3 coding DNA: TGTGCCTTGAGGGGAGCGAACACCGGGGAGCTGTTTTTC. This gives the protein CALRGANTGELFF.

The chain couples TRBV21-1 to TRBJ2-1; the DNA was not compared with TRBD2, the D call given in the table. TRBV21-1 is a pseudogene segment. This CDR3 is 16 amino acids long. The CDR3 bases are TGTGCCAGCAGCTTAGCCCATAAAGCGGGAGGCAATGAGCAGTTCTTC. Protein product: CASSLAHKAGGNEQFF.

About this clone itself: Given a far larger clone just one base away, this is likely a sequencing read error. The chain couples TRBV2 to TRBJ2-1; maybe TRBD2 (5 bases). This CDR3 spans 15 amino acids. Trimming took off 7 bases at V and 6 bases at J, with 19 bases between the two ends. Germline CDR1 is SNHLY and CDR2 is FYNNEI. The CDR3 nucleotides are TGTGCCAGCACCGACGTGACTATTCTCCCCAATGAGCAGTTCTTC. It translates to CASTDVTILPNEQFF.

This clone was seen ten or more times. V is TRBV7-9 and J is TRBJ2-4, with D perhaps matching TRBD2 (6 bases). The J call is doubtful: the DNA matches TRBJ2-7 better. The CDR3 consists of 13 residues. Per germline, CDR1 SEHNR and CDR2 FQNEAQ (reference sequence). The DNA for the CDR3 is TGTGCCAGCAGCCGGGACTCCTCCTACGAGCAGTACTTC. Amino acids: CASSRDSSYEQYF.

Concerning this clone itself: The same CDR3 is also encoded by other DNA sequences in this sample. The chain couples TRBV14 to TRBJ2-1; the match to TRBD2 covers 12 bases. Losses at the gene ends were 6 bases for V and 8 bases for J; bases not matched to a gene: 8. This CDR3 comprises 15 residues. The germline gives CDR1 SGHDN, CDR2 FVKESK. The CDR3 loop is CASSPTSGSVYEQFF. The CDR3 coding sequence is TGTGCCAGCAGTCCGACTAGCGGGAGTGTCTATGAGCAGTTCTTC.

As to this clone: A read error is the likely source, as a far larger clone sits one nucleotide away. Other DNA sequences within the sample encode an identical CDR3. CDR3 loop: CCVGGQANTEAFF. The CDR3 DNA reads as TGCTGCGTGGGGGGACAGGCGAACACTGAAGCTTTCTTT. The V call is TRBV29-1, the J call TRBJ1-1, with TRBD1 matching 8 bases. CDR3 length equals 13 residues. CDR1 SQVTM and CDR2 ANQGSEA come from the germline V gene.

J is TRBJ2-7 and V is TRBV27, with TRBD2 matching over 12 bases. The germline V gene has CDR1 MNHEY and CDR2 SMNVEV (reference sequence). The CDR3 contains 15 residues. Trimming took 6 bases from V and 4 from J; bases not matched to a gene: 7. In nucleotides, the CDR3 is TGTGCCAGCAGCTCGACTAGCGGGAGTATTTACGAGCAGTACTTC. Translation: CASSSTSGSIYEQYF.

Comment on this clone: A much more abundant neighbour one base away suggests this may be a read error. This sequence joins TRBV29-1 and TRBJ1-1; weak D call: TRBD1 (5 bases). The CDR3 runs 13 residues. In germline, CDR1 is SQVTM, CDR2 ANQGSEA. CDR3 residues: CSVGGLANSEAFF. The CDR3 nucleotides read TGCAGCGTGGGGGGACTGGCGAACTCTGAAGCTTTCTTT.

The rearrangement joins TRBV14 to TRBJ2-4, with D tentatively TRBD2 (6 bases). The CDR3 runs to 13 residues. V was shortened by 2 bases and J by 9 bases, with 11 bases between the two germline ends. Germline lookup yields CDR1 SGHDN and CDR2 FVKESK. DNA for the CDR3: TGTGCCAGCAGCCAACATCCCGGGGGCATTCAGTACTTC. This encodes CASSQHPGGIQYF.

Turning to this clone: With only one base between it and a far larger clone, this is likely a read error. The sample contains more than one DNA sequence encoding this CDR3. The V gene is TRBV29-1, the J gene TRBJ1-4; 10 nucleotides align to TRBD1. There are 14 residues in the CDR3. Germline V gene lookup returns CDR1 SQVTM and CDR2 ANQGSEA. Trimming at V came to 6 bases and at J to 2 bases, leaving 3 bases not matched to a gene. CDR3 sequence: CSVVTGGTNEKLFF. In nucleotides, the CDR3 is TGCAGCGTCGTGACAGGGGGCACTAATGAAAAACTGTTTTTT.

To note about this clone: A far larger clone is only one base removed, so a read error is likely. The chain employs TRBV9 and TRBJ2-1; 8 bases are shared with TRBD2. Germline-derived CDR1 and CDR2 are SGDLS and YYNGEE. This CDR3 comprises 13 residues. The CDR3 DNA reads as TGTCCCAGCAGCGTAGCCGGGGGGGATGAGCAGTTCTTC. Its protein is CPSSVAGGDEQFF.

Remarks on this clone: A read error may explain this, as a much larger clone is one base away. This chain uses TRBV6-8 with TRBJ2-1; 7 nucleotides agree with TRBD2. Trimming took 6 bases from V and 5 from J; bases not matched to a gene: 4. The CDR3 contains 13 residues. Germline assignment: CDR1 MNHGY and CDR2 SAAAGT. Written as DNA, the CDR3 is TGTGCCAGCAGCTGGCGGGAGAACAATGAGCAGTTCTTC. As protein: CASSWRENNEQFF.

In its sample, this clone was seen many times. V usage is TRBV5-6 and J usage is TRBJ2-7, with 7 bases identical to TRBD1. This CDR3 is built from 15 residues. Germline V gene lookup returns CDR1 SGHDT and CDR2 YYEEEE. V lost 6 bases to trimming and J lost 6 bases; unmatched junction nucleotides: 15. Written as DNA, the CDR3 is TGTGCCAGCAACCTGGGACAGATCCTGCCGGGCGAGCAGTACTTC. It codes for CASNLGQILPGEQYF. Complete variable domain (other parts from reference TRBV5-6 and TRBJ2-7): DAGVTQSPTHLIKTRGQQVTLRCSPKSGHDTVSWYQQALGQGPQFIFQYYEEEERQRGNFPDRFSGHQFPNYSSELNVNALLLGDSALYLCASNLGQILPGEQYFGPGTRLTVT.

This clone was found a few times. CDR3 nucleotides: TGCAGCGTCGGGACAGGGTTGACCTACGAGCAGTACTTC. Encoded protein: CSVGTGLTYEQYF. The chain links TRBV29-1 to TRBJ2-7; 9 positions match TRBD1. Germline trimming cut 6 bases from V and 2 bases from J; bases unmatched to any gene: 5. This CDR3 has 13 residues. Per the germline V gene, CDR1 is SQVTM and CDR2 is ANQGSEA.

Comment on this clone: Other DNA sequences in this sample translate to the same CDR3. The rearrangement joins TRBV9 to TRBJ2-1, with 7 positions matching TRBD2. The trim removed 2 bases at V and 12 bases at J, leaving 8 bases unmatched. Looked up from germline, CDR1 is SGDLS and CDR2 is YYNGEE. The CDR3 runs 13 residues. The DNA of the CDR3 is TGTGCCAGCAGCGTCGCTGGGGGGGATGGGCAGTTCTTC. Its translation: CASSVAGGDGQFF.

This clone was seen ten or more times. The J gene is TRBJ2-3, the V gene TRBV7-2; D not resolved. The germline V gene encodes CDR1 SGHTA and CDR2 FQGNSA. V lost 6 bases and J lost 2, with 15 bases in between. The CDR3 contains 15 residues. The CDR3, as DNA: TGTGCCAGCAGTGAAGCCTCAGATATCACAGATACGCAGTATTTT. Encoded protein: CASSEASDITDTQYF. Variable domain in full (rest from reference TRBV7-2 and TRBJ2-3): GAGVSQSPSNKVTEKGKDVELRCDPISGHTALYWYRQSLGQGLEFLIYFQGNSAPDKSGLPSDRFSAERTGGSVSTLTIQRTQQEDSAVYLCASSEASDITDTQYFGPGTRLTVL.

On this clone: A read error likely explains this, since a far larger clone differs by one base. The chain has TRBV6-5 and TRBJ2-1; 7 nucleotides match TRBD2. Germline V CDR1 and CDR2: MNHEY, SVGAGI. V lost 10 bases to trimming and J lost 5 bases; unmatched junction nucleotides: 8. The CDR3 loop spans 13 amino acids. The CDR3 DNA reads TGTGCCAACAGCTGGCGGGAGAACAATGAGCAGTTCTTC. Amino acid sequence: CANSWRENNEQFF.

There are many counts of this clone. A far larger clone lies a single base away; this is likely a read error. The sample holds other DNA sequences that translate to the same CDR3. This CDR3 is CASSSASVRENEQFF. The CDR3 nucleotides are TGTGCCAGTAGTTCCGCGTCGGTCCGGGAAAATGAGCAATTCTTC. V usage is TRBV19 and J usage is TRBJ2-1; tentatively, D is TRBD2 (5 bases). Per germline, CDR1 LNHDA and CDR2 SQIVND (reference sequence). The CDR3 has 15 residues.

The chain uses TRBV11-1 and TRBJ1-2, with 8 bases that match TRBD1. The CDR3 covers 13 residues. Per germline, CDR1 SGHAT and CDR2 FQDESV (reference sequence). V gave up 8 bases and J gave up 4 bases; unmatched junction bases: 6. The CDR3 nucleotides read TGTGCCAGCGCCTTAACAGGGGGCTATGGCTACACCTTC. Translation gives CASALTGGYGYTF.

This clone was counted ten times or more. A far larger clone is one nucleotide away, so this likely arose from a read error. This chain uses TRBV19 with TRBJ2-7; D might be TRBD2 (5 bases). The CDR3 loop spans 15 amino acids. CDR1 is LNHDA and CDR2 is SQIVND in the germline V gene (reference sequence). V was trimmed by 5 bases and J by 7 bases, leaving 21 bases between them. The CDR3 bases are TGTGCCAGTAGTTCCGCGTCGGTCCGGGAAAATGAGCAGTACTTC. Protein: CASSSASVRENEQYF.